This T cell receptor (beta chain) was obtained from a study of OX40 agonist ivuxolimab in advanced cancers. TCRdb's copy holds only in-frame clones and misses some; the assay was immunoSEQ multiplex PCR. The sample has some 81,000 clones; 75% to 85% are singletons. This CDR3 has 13 amino acids. This specimen consisted of CD4+ or CD8+ T cells sorted from blood, obtained in a trial of the OX40 agonist ivuxolimab. The TCR originated in an adult with an advanced solid tumor such as melanoma, head and neck, liver or kidney cancer. The rearrangement links TRBV21-1 to TRBJ1-1. TRBV21-1 is noted as a pseudogene. The CDR3 spells CASSKVSGTEAFF. CDR3 DNA sequence: TGTGCCAGCAGCAAAGTTAGCGGCACTGAAGCTTTCTTT.